The 28 T cell receptor beta chains below all came from one sample that was sequenced in a study of blood T cell repertoires in COVID-19. Generated by immunoSEQ multiplex PCR, the TCRdb table keeps only in-frame clones and is missing some. The sample holds about 190,000 clones, roughly four fifths seen once. The sequenced sample was peripheral blood. The origin of the receptors is a woman between 35 and 50 years old with acute or convalescent COVID-19.

V usage is TRBV2 and J usage is TRBJ2-7, with 7 nucleotides matching TRBD2. There are 14 residues in the CDR3. The ends lost 6 bases at V and 2 bases at J; junction bases unmatched: 7. The V gene's germline CDR1 is SNHLY and CDR2 FYNNEI. As DNA, the CDR3 is TGTGCCAGCAGGGGCCTGGCGGGAGCCTACGAGCAGTACTTC. Amino acids: CASRGLAGAYEQYF.

V and J are TRBV20-1 and TRBJ2-1; D call uncertain. The CDR3 has 12 amino acids. Trimming cost V 4 bases and J 6 bases, with 10 bases left between them. Germline V gene data show CDR1 as DFQATT and CDR2 as SNEGSKA (reference sequence). In nucleotides, the CDR3 is TGCAGTGCTACTGATTCGGGCAATGAGCAGTTCTTC. As protein: CSATDSGNEQFF.

The chain carries TRBV9 and TRBJ1-2; D is possibly TRBD1 (6 bases). The CDR3 is 13 residues long. V was pared by 6 bases and J by 6 bases, with 15 bases between. Germline V gives CDR1 SGDLS, CDR2 YYNGEE. In nucleotides, the CDR3 is TGTGCCAGCAACGGACAGCGAACTGATGGCTACACCTTC. Translation gives CASNGQRTDGYTF.

J is TRBJ2-7 and V is TRBV27; D might be TRBD2 (6 bases). Germline CDR1 reads MNHEY; CDR2 reads SMNVEV (reference sequence). The CDR3 has 15 amino acids. V was trimmed by 3 bases and J by 2 bases, leaving 14 bases between them. The CDR3: CASSFSSGYPYEQYF. CDR3 sequence (DNA): TGTGCCAGCAGTTTCTCCAGCGGGTACCCCTACGAGCAGTACTTC.

The V call is TRBV18, the J call TRBJ2-3; D is perhaps TRBD2 (5 bases). The CDR3 consists of 15 residues. Germline values: CDR1 KGHSH, CDR2 LQKENI. V shed 1 base and J shed 6 bases, with 14 bases lying between them. The CDR3 DNA reads TGTGCCAGCTCACCACTAGCGACCCGAGGGGATACGCAGTATTTT. Amino acid sequence: CASSPLATRGDTQYF.

The V call is TRBV24-1, the J call TRBJ2-2, with a possible D match to TRBD2 (6 bases). Trimming left V 4 bases short and J 8 bases short, with 13 bases between. The V gene's germline CDR1 is KGHDR and CDR2 SFDVKD. The CDR3 runs to 14 residues. This CDR3 is CATSDPGGPGELFF. Written as DNA, the CDR3 is TGTGCCACCAGTGACCCCGGGGGTCCGGGGGAGCTGTTTTTT.

This clone was recorded only once. This rearrangement joins TRBV19 to TRBJ1-2; D might be TRBD1 (5 bases). CDR3 length equals 18 residues. The germline V gene encodes CDR1 LNHDA and CDR2 SQIVND (reference sequence). Trimming left V 5 bases short and J 3 bases short, with 25 bases between. This CDR3 is CASSPTGDPTIRYYGYTF. The CDR3 DNA follows: TGTGCCAGTAGTCCCACAGGAGATCCCACCATTCGCTACTATGGCTACACCTTC.

The CDR3 DNA reads TGTGCCAGCAGTTTGGTGGCCCGGGGGACCCAGTACTTC. Its translation: CASSLVARGTQYF. The rearrangement links TRBV28 to TRBJ2-5; a weak D match, TRBD2 (5 bases). CDR3 length: 13 residues. Per germline, CDR1 MDHEN and CDR2 SYDVKM. The V and J ends lost 3 bases and 7 bases respectively, with 12 bases between them.

The chain recombines TRBV28 with TRBJ1-5, with TRBD1 matching over 7 bases. Germline V gene sequence: CDR1 MDHEN, CDR2 SYDVKM. CDR3 length: 15 residues. V was pared by 7 bases and J by 0 bases, with 6 bases of the junction left unmatched. The CDR3 reads CASTPTGYSNQPQHF. The DNA for the CDR3 is TGTGCCAGCACCCCGACAGGGTATAGCAATCAGCCCCAGCATTTT. Using reference TRBV28 and TRBJ1-5 for the parts outside the CDR3, the full variable domain is DVKVTQSSRYLVKRTGEKVFLECVQDMDHENMFWYRQDPGLGLRLIYFSYDVKMKEKGDIPEGYSVSREKKERFSLILESASTNQTSMYLCASTPTGYSNQPQHFGDGTRLSIL.

The V and J genes are TRBV18 and TRBJ1-1; D remains unclear. CDR1 and CDR2 (germline): KGHSH, LQKENI. Trimming left V 1 base short and J 7 bases short, with 10 bases between. CDR3 length equals 13 residues. The CDR3 DNA is TGTGCCAGCTCACCACGGAGGGAGAGTGAAGCTTTCTTT. Amino acids: CASSPRRESEAFF.

This chain uses TRBV6-1 with TRBJ2-7; the D is unclear. Germline lookup yields CDR1 MNHNS and CDR2 SASEGT. Trimming took 2 bases from V and 2 from J, leaving 10 bases between them. The length of the CDR3 is 14 residues. In DNA, the CDR3 is TGTGCCAGCAGTGAACGTGGCGGCCCCTACGAGCAGTACTTC. Encoded protein: CASSERGGPYEQYF.

The gene calls are TRBV9 and TRBJ1-2, with 8 bases aligning to TRBD1. Germline assignment: CDR1 SGDLS and CDR2 YYNGEE. The CDR3 runs to 14 residues. The ends lost 4 bases at V and 4 bases at J; junction bases unmatched: 6. CDR3 nucleotide sequence: TGTGCCAGCAGCAGGGGGACAGGACCCTATGGCTACACCTTC. The encoded protein is CASSRGTGPYGYTF.

The gene calls are TRBV9 and TRBJ2-2; 9 bases map to TRBD2. CDR1 and CDR2 from the germline V gene are SGDLS and YYNGEE. The CDR3 has 16 amino acids. Unmatched junction bases numbered 12, after V lost 5 bases and J lost 7 bases. The CDR3, as DNA: TGTGCCAGCAGTCGGAGGGCTAGCGGGACGGTCGGGGAGCTGTTTTTT. Its translation is CASSRRASGTVGELFF.

The chain combines TRBV6-4 with TRBJ2-3; possible D gene TRBD2, 6 bases. The V end lost 1 base, the J end lost 2 bases, and 13 bases lay between the germline ends. CDR3 length: 16 amino acids. The germline V gene has CDR1 MRHNA and CDR2 SNTAGT. This CDR3 reads CASSDWGDSSTDTQYF. In DNA form, the CDR3 reads TGTGCCAGCAGTGACTGGGGGGACTCCTCCACAGATACGCAGTATTTT.

V is TRBV25-1 and J is TRBJ2-5; 7 positions match TRBD2. The CDR3 consists of 14 residues. Germline CDR1 and CDR2: MGHDK and SYGVNS. After removal of 6 bases from V and 4 bases from J, the junction contained 8 bases not matched to a gene. The CDR3 bases are TGTGCCAGCAGGAGTACGGGGAGGGGAGAGACCCAGTACTTC. This translates into CASRSTGRGETQYF.

The chain uses TRBV28 and TRBJ1-3, with D possibly matching TRBD1 (5 bases). The CDR3 is 17 residues long. The germline V and J ends were trimmed by 2 bases and 0 bases, with 14 bases remaining between them. Germline CDR1 MDHEN, CDR2 SYDVKM. The CDR3: CASSLAGPGLSGNTIYF. The CDR3 DNA sequence: TGTGCCAGCAGTTTAGCAGGGCCGGGTCTCTCTGGAAACACCATATATTTT.

Written as DNA, the CDR3 is TGCGCCAGCAGTGTTTGGCTTTTGAACACTGAAGCTTTCTTT. Protein sequence: CASSVWLLNTEAFF. The V gene is TRBV10-2, the J gene TRBJ1-1; no definite D call. Trimming pared 4 bases from V and 0 bases from J, leaving 9 bases between. CDR3 length: 14 residues. Germline V gene data show CDR1 as WSHSY and CDR2 as SAAADI.

This clone was seen repeatedly, ten times or more. The chain uses TRBV4-1 and TRBJ1-3, with D unclear. With 2 bases removed from V and 4 bases from J, the gap between germline ends came to 9 bases. The germline CDR1 and CDR2 sequences are MGHRA and YSYEKL. This CDR3 comprises 14 residues. DNA of the CDR3: TGCGCCAGCAGCCAAACCCAGGTCGGAAACACCATATATTTT. Translating gives CASSQTQVGNTIYF.

DNA of the CDR3: TGTGCCACCAGTGACCCCAGGGGGCTAGCGGGAGGGCCAGGTGAGCAGTTCTTC. Translated: CATSDPRGLAGGPGEQFF. This chain joins TRBV24-1 and TRBJ2-1; 12 nucleotides agree with TRBD2. The CDR3 totals 18 residues. The J segment lost 9 bases and the V segment lost 4 bases, leaving 15 bases of the junction unmatched. Germline-derived CDR1 and CDR2 are KGHDR and SFDVKD.

This clone has only one observation. The V gene is TRBV5-1, the J gene TRBJ2-7, with D possibly TRBD2 on 6 matching bases. The V gene lost 3 bases and the J gene lost 7 bases, with 23 bases spanning the gap. The CDR3 length is 16 residues. Looked up from germline, CDR1 is SGHRS and CDR2 is YFSETQ. The CDR3 DNA sequence: TGCGCCAGCAGCTCATGGGGGGACGCAGCTGTGAGGGAGCAGTACTTC. It translates to CASSSWGDAAVREQYF.

The chain has TRBV6-4 and TRBJ2-7, with D unresolved. The germline V gene has CDR1 MRHNA and CDR2 SNTAGT. V lost 0 bases and J 4 bases, leaving 13 bases between the germline ends. This CDR3 region has 15 residues. The chain's CDR3 is CASSDSSQRNYEQYF. The CDR3 region has the DNA TGTGCCAGCAGTGACTCGAGTCAAAGAAATTACGAGCAGTACTTC.

This sequence joins TRBV7-8 and TRBJ2-7, with TRBD2 identical over 11 bases. V shed 5 bases, J shed 2 bases, and the junction held 8 bases outside the gene matches. The length of the CDR3 is 16 residues. Germline V CDR1 and CDR2: SGHVS, FQNEAQ. CDR3 protein: CASSGRLAGTTYEQYF. In nucleotides, the CDR3 is TGTGCCAGCAGCGGAAGACTAGCGGGAACGACCTACGAGCAGTACTTC. The variable domain in full, with the rest retrieved from reference TRBV7-8 and TRBJ2-7, is GAGVSQSPRYKVAKRGQDVALRCDPISGHVSLFWYQQALGQGPEFLTYFQNEAQLDKSGLPSDRFFAERPEGSVSTLKIQRTQQEDSAVYLCASSGRLAGTTYEQYFGPGTRLTVT.

The rearrangement links TRBV29-1 to TRBJ2-7, with TRBD2 identical over 7 bases. Germline V lookup: CDR1 SQVTM, CDR2 ANQGSEA. There are 12 residues in the CDR3. V lost 4 bases to trimming and J lost 3 bases; unmatched junction nucleotides: 3. CDR3 coding DNA: TGCAGCGTTGGGGGGGGAAGCTACGAGCAGTACTTC. Its protein product is CSVGGGSYEQYF.

The chain has TRBV12-3 or TRBV12-4 and TRBJ1-4; 8 bases are a match to TRBD1. Losses at the gene ends were 6 bases for V and 8 bases for J; bases not matched to a gene: 5. The CDR3 sequence is 13 residues long. The CDR3 nucleotides read TGTGCCAGCAGCAGGGACAGGTACGAAAAACTGTTTTTT. Its translation: CASSRDRYEKLFF.

The chain couples TRBV9 to TRBJ2-1, with 11 bases lining up with TRBD2. J was trimmed by 6 bases and V by 2 bases; bases with no gene match: 4. The CDR3 is 15 amino acids. The germline V gene encodes CDR1 SGDLS and CDR2 YYNGEE. The CDR3 loop is CASSVTSGSRNEQFF. The CDR3 DNA reads TGTGCCAGCAGCGTCACTAGCGGGAGCCGCAATGAGCAGTTCTTC.

V is TRBV11-2 and J is TRBJ2-1, with TRBD2 matching 7 bases. CDR1 and CDR2 from the germline V gene are SGHAT and FQNNGV. The CDR3 sequence is 17 residues long. Trimming took 5 bases from V and 8 from J; bases not matched to a gene: 18. The CDR3 bases are TGTGCCAGCAGCCCCCCTCCCGGGACTACCGATTTTTATGAGCAGTTCTTC. Translation: CASSPPPGTTDFYEQFF.

The V call is TRBV6-5, the J call TRBJ1-6, with D perhaps TRBD1 (5 bases). This CDR3 has 13 amino acids. CDR1 and CDR2 from the germline V gene are MNHEY and SVGAGI. Trimming shortened V by 9 bases and J by 15 bases, and 21 bases separated the two germline ends. The CDR3 DNA follows: TGTGCCAGTCTCGTCTGGGGGGAAAGGTTCCTCCACTTT. The encoded protein is CASLVWGERFLHF.

The chain joins TRBV9 to TRBJ2-1; weak D call: TRBD2 (5 bases). The CDR3 extends over 14 amino acids. Germline CDR1 and CDR2: SGDLS and YYNGEE. The V end lost 0 bases, the J end lost 6 bases, and 10 bases lay between the germline ends. CDR3: CASSVDGETNEQFF. CDR3 coding DNA: TGTGCCAGCAGCGTAGATGGGGAGACCAATGAGCAGTTCTTC. Together with reference TRBV9 and TRBJ2-1, the CDR3 gives the full variable domain: DSGVTQTPKHLITATGQRVTLRCSPRSGDLSVYWYQQSLDQGLQFLIQYYNGEERAKGNILERFSAQQFPDLHSELNLSSLELGDSALYFCASSVDGETNEQFFGPGTRLTVL.